The clone carrying this T cell receptor beta chain was seen repeatedly, ten times or more. These data are taken from a study of T cells in Graves' hyperthyroidism and ophthalmopathy. TCR beta CDR3 region amplification was performed from RNA transcripts. The HTBI set primed first-round TCR CDR3 RT-PCR. MiXCR, applied by TCRdb to the multiplex PCR reads, yields one record per CDR3 protein. The sample holds about 710,000 distinct CDR3 sequences, around 17% seen once. Aged 18 to 65, the patients had hyperthyroidism that was newly diagnosed and had lasted under 2 months. The CDR3 contains 14 residues. Germline CDR1 is MNHNS and CDR2 is SASEGT. Deletions cut 7 bases from V and 0 bases from J, with 13 bases between.

The sequence was obtained from a man aged 18 to 29 with Graves' hyperthyroidism. This sequence joins TRBV6-1 and TRBJ2-7; tentatively, D is TRBD1 or TRBD2 (5 bases each). What was sequenced was blood. The CDR3 spells CASTPGTVSYEQYF. The CDR3 bases are TGTGCCAGCACCCCGGGGACGGTCTCCTACGAGCAGTACTTC.